The T cell receptor beta chain described here comes from a study of CXCR3-negative and CXCR3-positive naive CD8 T cells. The CDR3 loop spans 16 amino acids. The libraries of TRB cDNA were prepared using 5' RACE with UMI labels. Reprocessing the 5' RACE reads, TCRdb reports a single entry for every CDR3 protein and omits DNA. Its table lists 35,000 to 50,000 distinct CDR3 sequences. The chain employs TRBV21-1 and TRBJ2-7. TRBV21-1 corresponds to a pseudogene. This TCR came from a human donor in good health. Some clones in this sample may be carry-over from other donors' samples. The sample was memory CD8+ T cells from blood. This CDR3 reads CASSNRMQVSPTKQYF.